This T cell receptor (beta chain) was captured by sequencing in a study of regulatory T cells in long-lasting Graves disease. Study-wide context: Duration of antithyroid drug therapy among newly diagnosed Graves' patients was under 3 months.

To make TCR beta libraries, researchers used iRepertoire HTBI primers and Arm-PCR of CDR3 regions. TCRdb reanalysed the multiplex PCR reads using MiXCR and keeps one entry per CDR3 protein. The sample holds 400,000 to 450,000 distinct CDR3 sequences, around 14% seen once. General study findings and limits: Persistent Graves' disease cases displayed lower TCR diversity than newly diagnosed ones.

This clonotype has only a few counts. Its specificity is not known. Time point indicated: newly diagnosed GD, antithyroid drugs for less than 3 months. Scientists built the TCR library using RNA that was extracted from PBMCs. This sample also appeared in a second study, on T cells in Graves' hyperthyroidism and ophthalmopathy. Turning to that study: Clinical symptoms, serum thyroxine and TRAb, thyroid ultrasound and orbital computed tomography together formed the diagnostic basis. With a median lead of approximately 6 months before onset, the model predicted ophthalmopathy.

The sequence was obtained from a young woman with Graves disease. The sequenced sample was peripheral blood mononuclear cells (PBMCs), obtained at new diagnosis, from a patient treated with antithyroid drugs.

CDR3 region: CASSLRGHQPQHF. The CDR3 DNA sequence: TGTGCCAGCAGTTTACGGGGCCATCAGCCCCAGCATTTT. This chain connects TRBV28 to TRBJ1-5; a weak D match, TRBD1 (5 bases). Trimming shortened V by 2 bases and J by 5 bases, and 7 bases separated the two germline ends. The V gene's germline CDR1 is MDHEN and CDR2 SYDVKM. The CDR3 covers 13 residues.